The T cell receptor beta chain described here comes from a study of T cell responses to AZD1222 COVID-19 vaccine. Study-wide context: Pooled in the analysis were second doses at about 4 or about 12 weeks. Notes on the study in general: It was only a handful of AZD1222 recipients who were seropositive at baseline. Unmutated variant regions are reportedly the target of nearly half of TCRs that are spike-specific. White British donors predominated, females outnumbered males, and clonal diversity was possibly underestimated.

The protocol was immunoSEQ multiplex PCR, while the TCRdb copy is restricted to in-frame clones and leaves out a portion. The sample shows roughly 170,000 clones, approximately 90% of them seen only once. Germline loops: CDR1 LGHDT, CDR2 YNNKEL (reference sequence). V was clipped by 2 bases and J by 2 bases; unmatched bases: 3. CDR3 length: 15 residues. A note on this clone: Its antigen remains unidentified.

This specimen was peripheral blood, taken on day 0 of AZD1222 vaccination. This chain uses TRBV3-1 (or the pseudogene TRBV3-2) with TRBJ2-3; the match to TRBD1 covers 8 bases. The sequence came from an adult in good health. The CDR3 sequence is CASSQLTGATDTQYF. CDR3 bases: TGTGCCAGCAGCCAACTGACAGGGGCCACAGATACGCAGTATTTT.